The entry below gives a single T cell receptor (beta chain) sequence along with its context. Its matching antigen is unknown. Via MiXCR, TCRdb re-called the RT-PCR reads, giving one row per CDR3 protein. The data contain some 800,000 distinct CDR3 sequences, 20% to 25% of them singletons. The CDR3 spans 14 residues. Trimming left V 1 base short and J 0 bases short, with 7 bases between. Germline CDR1 SGHDT, CDR2 YYEEEE. The source of the sample is a study of response to subunit inactivated influenza vaccine. Study-level findings and limits: After each seasonal influenza vaccination, few new T cells are recruited, the authors suggested.

Sequenced here: PBMCs from blood, sampled about 5 days after vaccination. J is TRBJ1-1 and V is TRBV5-6, with D maybe TRBD1 (5 bases). This receptor was identified in a man aged 50-59 years who received an inactivated influenza vaccine. This CDR3 reads CASSLQDMNTEAFF. In nucleotides, the CDR3 is TGTGCCAGCAGCTTGCAGGACATGAACACTGAAGCTTTCTTT.